The 30 T cell receptor beta chains in this list originate from one sample, sequenced in a study of blood T cell repertoires in COVID-19 (dated by TCRdb to 2020 to 2022). The method behind the library was the immunoSEQ multiplex PCR assay. In TCRdb, the immuneACCESS table is reduced to in-frame sequences with V and J assigned. These tables do not hold every clone; where another copy was compared, an unresolved V gene accounts for under half, and the others remain unexplained. Counted in this sample were about 74,000 clones; nearly 90% of them appeared once. More than 2.5% of the sample is in the top ten clones. Sequencing used peripheral blood. The receptors derive from a man in his 70s with active or convalescent COVID-19.

The rearrangement links TRBV21-1 to TRBJ2-3; the table calls TRBD2, which could not be checked here. TRBV21-1 is annotated as a pseudogene. This CDR3 is 19 amino acids long. This CDR3 reads CASSNLLPSGRSNTDTQYF. Here the CDR3 DNA reads TGTGCCAGCAGCAATCTGCTGCCTAGCGGGAGGTCCAACACAGATACGCAGTATTTT.

The rearrangement uses TRBV7-9 and TRBJ1-6, with D perhaps TRBD1 (5 bases). The CDR3 has 16 residues. V was trimmed by 3 bases and J by 7 bases, leaving 16 bases between them. The germline gives CDR1 SEHNR, CDR2 FQNEAQ (reference sequence). The CDR3 loop is CASSLEGAWGNSPLHF. The CDR3 DNA reads as TGTGCCAGCAGCTTGGAGGGTGCCTGGGGCAATTCACCCCTCCACTTT.

The CDR3 DNA follows: TGTGCCAGCAGAACGGGACAGGGGAATGCCTACGAGCAGTACTTC. Its protein product is CASRTGQGNAYEQYF. V and J are TRBV4-2 and TRBJ2-7, with TRBD1 identical over 10 bases. CDR1 and CDR2 from the germline V gene are LGHNA and YNFKEQ. J was trimmed by 2 bases and V by 6 bases; bases with no gene match: 7. The CDR3 contains 15 residues.

This chain connects TRBV6-5 to TRBJ1-2, with a tentative D call TRBD1 (6 bases). Germline CDR1 and CDR2: MNHEY and SVGAGI. Trimming took off 6 bases at V and 8 bases at J, with 19 bases between the two ends. The CDR3 runs to 14 residues. CDR3: CASRGQSLAGGYTF. In DNA, the CDR3 is TGTGCCAGCAGAGGACAGTCACTCGCCGGGGGCTACACCTTC.

V gene TRBV18 combines with J gene TRBJ2-2, with TRBD1 as a possible D gene (6 bases). This CDR3 has 14 residues. V lost 4 bases, J lost 7 bases, and 13 bases lay in between. Germline values: CDR1 KGHSH, CDR2 LQKENI. CDR3 DNA: TGTGCCAGCTCACTCAAGACAGGTGTCGGGGAGCTGTTTTTT. Translating it yields CASSLKTGVGELFF. Variable domain in full (rest from reference TRBV18 and TRBJ2-2): NAGVMQNPRHLVRRRGQEARLRCSPMKGHSHVYWYRQLPEEGLKFMVYLQKENIIDESGMPKERFSAEFPKEGPSILRIQQVVRGDSAAYFCASSLKTGVGELFFGEGSRLTVL.

The chain has TRBV27 and TRBJ2-1, with 7 nucleotides matching TRBD2. Germline V CDR1 and CDR2: MNHEY, SMNVEV (reference sequence). This CDR3 has 16 residues. V dropped 1 base and J dropped 0; count of bases not matched to a gene: 3. The CDR3 loop reads CASSLFGGSSYNEQFF. Written as DNA, the CDR3 is TGTGCCAGCAGTTTATTCGGCGGGAGCTCCTACAATGAGCAGTTCTTC.

The chain links TRBV25-1 to TRBJ1-4; no firm D call. This CDR3 has 14 amino acids. The germline V gene has CDR1 MGHDK and CDR2 SYGVNS. V lost 3 bases and J lost 4, with 9 bases in between. The DNA for the CDR3 is TGTGCCAGCAGTGAGACAAGAGATAATGAAAAACTGTTTTTT. This gives the protein CASSETRDNEKLFF. Full variable domain (outside the CDR3, taken from reference TRBV25-1 and TRBJ1-4): EADIYQTPRYLVIGTGKKITLECSQTMGHDKMYWYQQDPGMELHLIHYSYGVNSTEKGDLSSESTVSRIRTEHFPLTLESARPSHTSQYLCASSETRDNEKLFFGSGTQLSVL.

Remarks on this clone: The sample carries other DNA sequences with the same CDR3. The gene calls are TRBV18 and TRBJ2-1; TRBD2 aligns across 9 bases. J was trimmed by 4 bases and V by 1 base; bases with no gene match: 2. The CDR3 length is 15 residues. Germline CDR1 reads KGHSH; CDR2 reads LQKENI. CDR3 sequence (DNA): TGTGCCAGCTCACCACTAGCGGGAGAGTACAATGAGCAGTTCTTC. Protein: CASSPLAGEYNEQFF.

This rearrangement joins TRBV25-1 to TRBJ2-7, with 9 positions matching TRBD1. The CDR3 length is 13 residues. V was clipped by 6 bases and J by 3 bases; unmatched bases: 3. Germline V gene data show CDR1 as MGHDK and CDR2 as SYGVNS. Here the CDR3 reads CASRETGGYEQYF. CDR3 bases: TGTGCCAGCAGAGAGACAGGGGGCTACGAGCAGTACTTC.

This clone was detected a few times. CDR3 region: CASSLDSDYGYTF. For the CDR3, the DNA is TGTGCCAGCAGCCTCGACAGCGACTATGGCTACACCTTC. The chain joins TRBV7-9 to TRBJ1-2; D is perhaps TRBD1 (5 bases). Germline CDR1 is SEHNR and CDR2 is FQNEAQ (reference sequence). The CDR3 has 13 amino acids. V was shortened by 5 bases and J by 3 bases, with 10 bases between the two germline ends.

The genes are TRBV3-1 (or the pseudogene TRBV3-2) and TRBJ1-3, with a weak D call TRBD1 (6 bases). The germline V and J ends were trimmed by 1 base and 4 bases, with 11 bases remaining between them. Germline V lookup: CDR1 LGHDT, CDR2 YNNKEL (reference sequence). This CDR3 region has 15 residues. CDR3 sequence (DNA): TGTGCCAGCAGCCAAGTACAGGGAACCGGAAACACCATATATTTT. This translates into CASSQVQGTGNTIYF.

V usage is TRBV7-2 and J usage is TRBJ2-5; no firm D call. V lost 2 bases and J lost 2, with 9 bases in between. The CDR3 consists of 14 residues. Germline loops: CDR1 SGHTA, CDR2 FQGNSA. The CDR3, as DNA: TGTGCCAGCAGCTTATTGGCTCAGCAAGAGACCCAGTACTTC. Protein: CASSLLAQQETQYF.

This clone was picked up one time. The CDR3, as DNA: TGTGCCAGCAGCCCAGGGACAGGGTATTTGGAGAACACTGAAGCTTTCTTT. Protein: CASSPGTGYLENTEAFF. J is TRBJ1-1 and V is TRBV3-1 (or the pseudogene TRBV3-2); 9 positions agree with TRBD1. Germline V gene lookup returns CDR1 LGHDT and CDR2 YNNKEL (reference sequence). The CDR3 is 17 amino acids. Unmatched junction bases numbered 10, after V lost 4 bases and J lost 1 base.

The J gene is TRBJ1-5, the V gene TRBV19; perhaps TRBD1 as D (6 bases). The ends were cut back, 7 bases at V and 0 bases at J, with 13 bases in the middle. Per the germline V gene, CDR1 is LNHDA and CDR2 is SQIVND (reference sequence). The CDR3 covers 15 residues. The CDR3 reads CASTRTEHSNQPQHF. The CDR3 bases are TGTGCCAGTACTCGGACAGAGCATAGCAATCAGCCCCAGCATTTT.

This clone was observed a single time. The V call is TRBV29-1, the J call TRBJ1-2; a possible D gene is TRBD1 (5 bases). V lost 4 bases and J 2 bases, leaving 5 bases between the germline ends. Germline V gene data show CDR1 as SQVTM and CDR2 as ANQGSEA. This CDR3 contains 11 residues. The CDR3 bases are TGCAGCGTTGCAGGGAACTATGGCTACACCTTC. This codes for CSVAGNYGYTF.

V gene TRBV28 combines with J gene TRBJ2-3; TRBD1 aligns across 8 bases. The CDR3 has 15 amino acids. Germline-derived CDR1 and CDR2 are MDHEN and SYDVKM. The trim removed 2 bases at V and 7 bases at J, leaving 8 bases unmatched. This CDR3 is CASSLTGTGENTQYF. CDR3 in DNA: TGTGCCAGCAGTTTAACCGGGACAGGAGAGAATACGCAGTATTTT.

The chain carries TRBV4-1 and TRBJ2-7, with D maybe TRBD2 (6 bases). CDR1 is MGHRA, CDR2 YSYEKL, per germline. V lost 0 bases and J lost 2, with 8 bases in between. CDR3 length: 14 residues. The CDR3 region has the DNA TGCGCCAGCAGCCAAGAGGAGGGGACCTACGAGCAGTACTTC. Its translation: CASSQEEGTYEQYF.

This clone appeared a single time. The chain combines TRBV28 with TRBJ2-1; perhaps TRBD2 as D (5 bases). Trimming stripped 6 bases from V and 3 bases from J, with 15 bases between. The CDR3 totals 15 residues. Germline V gene lookup returns CDR1 MDHEN and CDR2 SYDVKM. CDR3 loop: CASRSARANYNEQFF. The CDR3 coding sequence is TGTGCCAGCAGGTCAGCGCGGGCCAACTACAATGAGCAGTTCTTC.

This sequence joins TRBV11-3 and TRBJ1-3, with 9 bases lining up with TRBD1. The CDR3 runs 16 residues. Trimming removed 5 bases from V and 2 bases from J; junction bases left unmatched: 7. Germline V gene data show CDR1 as SGHNT and CDR2 as YENEEA. The CDR3 nucleotides are TGTGCCAGCAGCCTCGGACAGGGGAAAACTGGAAACACCATATATTTT. Translation: CASSLGQGKTGNTIYF.

This clone was detected a few times. The chain has TRBV28 and TRBJ2-2, with D hard to call. Trimming shortened V by 5 bases and J by 9 bases, and 7 bases separated the two germline ends. Germline V gives CDR1 MDHEN, CDR2 SYDVKM. This CDR3 is 11 amino acids long. The DNA of the CDR3 is TGTGCCAGCAGTACCCTAAGGGAGCTGTTTTTT. It is translated as CASSTLRELFF.

V is TRBV29-1 and J is TRBJ2-4; D possibly corresponds to TRBD2 (7 bases). The ends were cut back, 4 bases at V and 13 bases at J, with 20 bases in the middle. The length of the CDR3 is 13 residues. Germline V gene sequence: CDR1 SQVTM, CDR2 ANQGSEA. DNA for the CDR3: TGCAGCGTTGCTGGGGGCGCGGGGGTGGCCCAGTACTTC. Amino acid sequence: CSVAGGAGVAQYF.

This clone was picked up one time. The rearrangement links TRBV7-3 to TRBJ2-3; D call uncertain. CDR3 length equals 13 residues. Germline V gives CDR1 SGHTA, CDR2 FQGTGA. The V end was cut by 0 bases, the J end by 8 bases, with 9 bases between. CDR3: CASSLTLVATQYF. CDR3 nucleotide sequence: TGTGCCAGCAGCTTAACGTTGGTAGCTACGCAGTATTTT. Supplemented by reference TRBV7-3 and TRBJ2-3, the full variable domain reads GAGVSQTPSNKVTEKGKYVELRCDPISGHTALYWYRQSLGQGPEFLIYFQGTGAADDSGLPNDRFFAVRPEGSVSTLKIQRTERGDSAVYLCASSLTLVATQYFGPGTRLTVL.

This chain connects TRBV5-8 to TRBJ1-2; weak D call: TRBD1 (5 bases). Per germline, CDR1 SGHTS and CDR2 YDEGEE. There are 13 residues in the CDR3. V was clipped by 0 bases and J by 6 bases, with 9 bases between them. CDR3 amino acids: CASSLGQTHGYTF. DNA for the CDR3: TGTGCCAGCAGCTTGGGACAGACCCATGGCTACACCTTC.

This chain connects TRBV5-1 to TRBJ2-5; possibly TRBD1 for D (7 bases). The CDR3 consists of 15 residues. With 4 bases removed from V and 5 bases from J, the gap between germline ends came to 18 bases. CDR1 SGHRS and CDR2 YFSETQ come from the germline V gene. The CDR3 nucleotides read TGCGCCAGCAGCCTGGACTCGACAGGGAGGGAGACCCAGTACTTC. Protein sequence: CASSLDSTGRETQYF.

The chain has TRBV11-2 and TRBJ1-2; TRBD1 is a possible D gene (5 bases). Germline V gene lookup returns CDR1 SGHAT and CDR2 FQNNGV. V shed 5 bases and J shed 2 bases, with 12 bases lying between them. The CDR3 length is 14 residues. CDR3 sequence: CASSPQGNNYGYTF. The CDR3 nucleotides are TGTGCCAGCAGCCCTCAGGGCAACAACTATGGCTACACCTTC.

The genes are TRBV5-1 and TRBJ2-7; 7 bases are shared with TRBD1. Germline V gene sequence: CDR1 SGHRS, CDR2 YFSETQ. The CDR3 length is 14 residues. With 4 bases clipped from V and 1 base from J, the junction kept 5 bases outside the gene matches. CDR3 sequence (DNA): TGCGCCAGCAGCCCTGTGACAGGGTCCTACGAGCAGTACTTC. Its protein product is CASSPVTGSYEQYF.

This clone was recorded a few times. The V call is TRBV6-2 or TRBV6-3, the J call TRBJ1-1; D is unresolved. V lost 5 bases and J lost 8, with 12 bases in between. Germline-derived CDR1 and CDR2 are MNHEY and SVGEGT. CDR3 length: 12 residues. DNA for the CDR3: TGTGCCAGCAGTACCTGGGGAGGGGAAGCTTTCTTT. Residues: CASSTWGGEAFF.

Only a few counts were recorded for this clone. The chain uses TRBV4-1 and TRBJ1-5; possibly TRBD1 for D (5 bases). Germline V gene lookup returns CDR1 MGHRA and CDR2 YSYEKL. The CDR3 loop spans 15 amino acids. V was clipped by 1 base and J by 4 bases, with 11 bases between them. CDR3 bases: TGCGCCAGCAGCCAAGGGCAGGGTGAGAATCAGCCCCAGCATTTT. Amino acids: CASSQGQGENQPQHF.

The J gene is TRBJ2-7, the V gene TRBV10-2; TRBD2 matches 8 bases. The CDR3 has 14 amino acids. Germline V gene data show CDR1 as WSHSY and CDR2 as SAAADI. V shed 6 bases and J 3 bases; nucleotides not matched to a gene: 7. The CDR3 region is CASRAGAGGYEQYF. For the CDR3, the DNA is TGCGCCAGCAGGGCAGGGGCGGGAGGCTACGAGCAGTACTTC.

The rearrangement uses TRBV9 and TRBJ2-3; a possible D gene is TRBD1 (6 bases). Germline V gives CDR1 SGDLS, CDR2 YYNGEE. The CDR3 runs 13 residues. V was clipped by 4 bases and J by 3 bases, with 9 bases between them. The CDR3 sequence: CASSRQVTDTQYF. In nucleotides, the CDR3 is TGTGCCAGCAGCAGACAGGTTACAGATACGCAGTATTTT.